This entry lists 21 T cell receptor beta chains sequenced from one sample in a study of glioma-infiltrating T cells. TCR alpha and beta CDR3 regions were amplified from RNA using iRepertoire nested multiplex PCR. TCRdb called the multiplex PCR reads again in MiXCR, with one record for every CDR3 protein. Among about 200,000 distinct CDR3 sequences, 30% to 40% were seen once, and the ten largest hold over 20%. Material: glioma tissue, nonneoplastic brain tissue, or PBMCs (not recorded which). The source of these receptors is a human donor with low-grade glioma or glioblastoma, undergoing nonglioma brain surgery, or in good health (not recorded which).

This clonotype was detected many times. The chain employs TRBV5-1 and TRBJ2-5, with TRBD2 matching over 9 bases. There are 15 residues in the CDR3. Looked up from germline, CDR1 is SGHRS and CDR2 is YFSETQ. Unmatched junction bases numbered 5, after V lost 0 bases and J lost 5 bases. This chain's CDR3 is CASSLGGRAIETQYF. DNA for the CDR3: TGCGCCAGCAGCTTGGGCGGGAGGGCCATTGAGACCCAGTACTTC.

The chain uses TRBV3-1 and TRBJ1-1, with D hard to call. CDR1 is LGHDT, CDR2 YNNKEL, per germline (reference sequence). V was shortened by 5 bases and J by 3 bases, with 10 bases between the two germline ends. The CDR3 extends over 13 amino acids. The CDR3 nucleotides are TGTGCCAGCAGCAGGTCCCCGGACACTGAAGCTTTCTTT. Amino acid sequence: CASSRSPDTEAFF.

This clonotype has ten or more counts. Here the CDR3 reads CATNPAGGPVFSGNEQFF. CDR3 DNA: TGTGCCACTAACCCGGCGGGAGGGCCCGTTTTCAGTGGGAATGAGCAGTTCTTC. The chain recombines TRBV15 with TRBJ2-1; 9 bases agree with TRBD2. CDR1 and CDR2 (germline): LNHNV, YYDKDF (reference sequence). The CDR3 is made up of 18 amino acids. With V trimmed by 9 bases and J by 7 bases, 22 bases remained unmatched.

For this clonotype: A much larger clone is a single base away; this may be a read error. The chain uses TRBV7-2 and TRBJ2-7; D is possibly TRBD2 (5 bases). The CDR3 totals 15 residues. V was trimmed by 2 bases and J by 7 bases, leaving 18 bases between them. Germline CDR1 SGHTA, CDR2 FQGNSA. The CDR3 DNA sequence: TGTGCCAGCAGCTTATCGTGGGCTCGGGGTAATGAGCAGTACTTC. Translating gives CASSLSWARGNEQYF.

The rearrangement joins TRBV18 to TRBJ1-5; TRBD1 matches 7 bases. With 6 bases clipped from V and 9 bases from J, the junction kept 17 bases outside the gene matches. This CDR3 has 16 amino acids. Germline values: CDR1 KGHSH, CDR2 LQKENI. CDR3 sequence (DNA): TGTGCCAGCTCGCCCGGGACAGACCCCTATACACCGCCCCAGCATTTT. Its protein is CASSPGTDPYTPPQHF.

This clonotype was picked up a small number of times. This chain connects TRBV27 to TRBJ2-7; D not certain. Trimming pared 6 bases from V and 5 bases from J, leaving 11 bases between. The CDR3 is made up of 12 amino acids. Germline V CDR1 and CDR2: MNHEY, SMNVEV (reference sequence). In nucleotides, the CDR3 is TGTGCCAGCAGGGCTGGTTACAACGAGCAGTACTTC. Protein product: CASRAGYNEQYF.

This clonotype was counted ten times or more. The rearrangement uses TRBV18 and TRBJ2-1, with D possibly matching TRBD2 (6 bases). From germline, CDR1 is KGHSH and CDR2 LQKENI. CDR3 length equals 15 residues. V was trimmed by 5 bases and J by 0 bases, leaving 11 bases between them. CDR3 DNA: TGTGCCAGCTCAAGGGACTCCCTCTCCTACAATGAGCAGTTCTTC. Residues: CASSRDSLSYNEQFF. The whole variable domain, remainder taken from reference TRBV18 and TRBJ2-1, is NAGVMQNPRHLVRRRGQEARLRCSPMKGHSHVYWYRQLPEEGLKFMVYLQKENIIDESGMPKERFSAEFPKEGPSILRIQQVVRGDSAAYFCASSRDSLSYNEQFFGPGTRLTVL.

Comment on this clonotype: A single base separates this from a much larger clone, so it may be a read error. The J gene is TRBJ1-1, the V gene TRBV5-4; weak D call: TRBD1 (6 bases). Trimming removed 4 bases at V and 1 base at J, with 11 bases between. Germline V lookup: CDR1 SGHNT, CDR2 YYREEE (reference sequence). The CDR3 runs to 14 residues. CDR3 amino acids: CASSERQANTEAFF. For the CDR3, the DNA is TGTGCCAGCAGCGAGCGACAGGCGAACACTGAAGCTTTCTTT. Based on the CDR3 plus reference TRBV5-4 and TRBJ1-1, the full variable domain is ETGVTQSPTHLIKTRGQQVTLRCSSQSGHNTVSWYQQALGQGPQFIFQYYREEENGRGNFPPRFSGLQFPNYSSELNVNALELDDSALYLCASSERQANTEAFFGQGTRLTVV.

This clonotype came up many times. J is TRBJ1-2 and V is TRBV7-9; maybe TRBD1 (5 bases). Trimming took 5 bases from V and 7 from J, leaving 17 bases between them. This CDR3 is built from 14 residues. Per germline, CDR1 SEHNR and CDR2 FQNEAQ (reference sequence). The chain's CDR3 is CASSLGTAFLGYTF. The CDR3 bases are TGTGCCAGCAGCCTTGGGACGGCTTTTCTTGGCTACACCTTC. Variable domain in full (rest from reference TRBV7-9 and TRBJ1-2): DTGVSQNPRHKITKRGQNVTFRCDPISEHNRLYWYRQTLGQGPEFLTYFQNEAQLEKSRLLSDRFSAERPKGSFSTLEIQRTEQGDSAMYLCASSLGTAFLGYTFGSGTRLTVV.

The sample holds many counts of this clonotype. V usage is TRBV20-1 and J usage is TRBJ1-1; perhaps TRBD1 as D (5 bases). The CDR3 is 13 amino acids. Trimming stripped 6 bases from V and 4 bases from J, with 15 bases between. Germline V gene lookup returns CDR1 DFQATT and CDR2 SNEGSKA (reference sequence). The CDR3 reads CSAPVVGGTEAFF. CDR3 DNA: TGCAGTGCGCCTGTGGTTGGGGGCACTGAAGCTTTCTTT.

This clonotype has ten or more counts. The chain recombines TRBV6-2 or TRBV6-3 with TRBJ1-1; TRBD1 matches 7 bases. This CDR3 is 15 amino acids long. The germline CDR1 and CDR2 sequences are MNHEY and SVGEGT. Trimming cost V 10 bases and J 0 bases; bases outside gene matches: 11. CDR3 residues: CATFTDRLMNTEAFF. The CDR3 region has the DNA TGTGCCACCTTCACGGACAGGCTCATGAACACTGAAGCTTTCTTT.

This clonotype has ten or more counts. This chain links TRBV20-1 with TRBJ1-1, with 10 bases identical to TRBD1. This CDR3 has 17 amino acids. The germline V gene encodes CDR1 DFQATT and CDR2 SNEGSKA (reference sequence). With 0 bases clipped from V and 0 bases from J, the junction kept 7 bases outside the gene matches. CDR3 amino acids: CSARDEGQGLVNTEAFF. In DNA, the CDR3 is TGCAGTGCTAGAGATGAGGGACAGGGGCTGGTGAACACTGAAGCTTTCTTT.

The sample holds a few counts of this clonotype. J is TRBJ2-7 and V is TRBV12-3 or TRBV12-4; TRBD2 is a possible D gene (6 bases). V lost 4 bases and J 0 bases, leaving 13 bases between the germline ends. There are 15 residues in the CDR3. The CDR3 region is CASSSVAVSSYEQYF. The CDR3 nucleotides are TGTGCCAGCAGTTCCGTAGCGGTGAGCTCCTACGAGCAGTACTTC.

This clonotype was recorded a few times. The V and J genes are TRBV29-1 and TRBJ1-1, with TRBD1 matching over 9 bases. The junction had 7 bases not matched to a gene; V was cut back by 6 bases and J by 8 bases. The CDR3 spans 12 residues. The germline CDR1 and CDR2 sequences are SQVTM and ANQGSEA. The DNA of the CDR3 is TGCAGCGTCCTCCAGACAGGGGGGGAAGCTTTCTTT. It encodes CSVLQTGGEAFF.

The chain recombines TRBV29-1 with TRBJ2-7, with 10 bases matching TRBD1. The V gene's germline CDR1 is SQVTM and CDR2 ANQGSEA. There are 12 residues in the CDR3. V gave up 6 bases and J gave up 6 bases; unmatched junction bases: 5. The CDR3 bases are TGCAGCGTAGGGACAGGGGAAGGCGAGCAGTACTTC. It specifies CSVGTGEGEQYF.

This clonotype was seen at least ten times. The chain joins TRBV7-6 to TRBJ2-7, with TRBD2 matching 11 bases. Germline CDR1 and CDR2: SGHVS and FNYEAQ. This CDR3 is built from 16 residues. Trimming cost V 5 bases and J 4 bases; bases outside gene matches: 10. In DNA form, the CDR3 reads TGTGCCAGCAGCCCAGGACTAGCGGGTGTCGGGTACGAGCAGTACTTC. This codes for CASSPGLAGVGYEQYF.

The table lists this clonotype with many counts. This rearrangement joins TRBV4-1 to TRBJ2-7; TRBD1 matches 9 bases. The junction had 14 bases not matched to a gene; V was cut back by 3 bases and J by 5 bases. There are 17 residues in the CDR3. Germline assignment: CDR1 MGHRA and CDR2 YSYEKL. The CDR3 region is CASSQLPPGQGPHEQYF. CDR3 nucleotide sequence: TGCGCCAGCAGCCAGTTGCCGCCGGGACAGGGTCCCCACGAGCAGTACTTC.

This clonotype was seen a few times. The V gene is TRBV5-1, the J gene TRBJ1-1, with 9 nucleotides matching TRBD1. Germline V gene lookup returns CDR1 SGHRS and CDR2 YFSETQ. The CDR3 covers 16 residues. J gave up 4 bases and V 2 bases, and 9 bases lay outside the gene matches. The CDR3 protein is CASSLQGASMTTEAFF. The CDR3, as DNA: TGCGCCAGCAGCTTACAGGGGGCGTCAATGACCACTGAAGCTTTCTTT.

The chain couples TRBV20-1 to TRBJ2-1, with 9 bases fitting TRBD2. Germline assignment: CDR1 DFQATT and CDR2 SNEGSKA (reference sequence). V lost 1 base and J lost 8; bases outside the gene matches: 9. The CDR3 consists of 15 residues. CDR3 in DNA: TGCAGTGCTAGAGTTAGCGGGAGTTCTTCCTATGAGCAGTTCTTC. Translating gives CSARVSGSSSYEQFF.

Concerning this clonotype: At one of its ends the junction is not consistent with the germline gene, which may arise from a read error. The rearrangement links TRBV27 to TRBJ2-7, with D unresolved. The CDR3 loop spans 13 amino acids. Germline loops: CDR1 MNHEY, CDR2 SMNVEV (reference sequence). DNA of the CDR3: TGTGCCAGCAGCTTTAGGGCCCCCTACGACCAGTACTTC. Amino acids: CASSFRAPYDQYF.

To note about this clonotype: This may be a read error: a much more frequent sequence differs by one nucleotide. Because it lacks the conserved phenylalanine or tryptophan at the end, this CDR3 is likely a read error. The DNA of the CDR3 is TGTGCCAGTAGTATAAAGGTGGACAGGGGATATGGCTACACCCTC. This codes for CASSIKVDRGYGYTL. The chain links TRBV19 to TRBJ1-2; TRBD1 aligns across 9 bases. Trimming removed 2 bases from V and 5 bases from J; junction bases left unmatched: 6. This CDR3 is built from 15 residues. The germline gives CDR1 LNHDA, CDR2 SQIVND (reference sequence).